The subject of this entry is one TCR beta chain. Its antigen is unidentified. These data are taken from a study of cytomegalovirus exposure and HLA in healthy donors. Notes on the study in general: The productive fraction for most TCR beta V segments was about 90% or about 30% in an earlier analysis. Per a later analysis, HLA-associated TCR beta chains showed more clonal expansion than other, equally common TCR beta chains.

The V and J ends lost 2 bases and 5 bases respectively, with 6 bases between them. Germline assignment: CDR1 MDHEN and CDR2 SYDVKM. This CDR3 has 12 amino acids. The primer mix had 60 Vbeta and 13 Jbeta primers. Libraries were prepared by immunoSEQ multiplex PCR; TCRdb keeps only in-frame clonotypes and omits some of them. The sample records approximately 150,000 clones, 65% to 85% being singletons. Sequencing input: PBMCs. The source is a woman in her thirties or forties in good health and CMV-seropositive. This chain connects TRBV28 to TRBJ1-2; TRBD1 is a possible D gene (5 bases). CDR3: CASSLKGYGYTF. Here the CDR3 DNA reads TGTGCCAGCAGTTTAAAGGGGTATGGCTACACCTTC.